These 30 T cell receptor beta chains share one sample of origin, sequenced in a study of T cell repertoires in cytomegalovirus infection. No cognate antigen is known for these TCRs. One entry per CDR3 protein results from TCRdb running MiXCR on the reads. Found here are about 220,000 distinct CDR3 sequences, 35% to 40% of them singletons; the top ten hold roughly three fifths. This specimen consisted of CD8+ T cells from cultured PBMCs, obtained from culture after CMV antigen stimulation. The receptors derive from a human donor in good health (CMV status not recorded). Some clones in this sample may be carry-over from other donors' samples.

The chain joins TRBV7-2 to TRBJ1-6, with D possibly being TRBD1 (6 bases). The germline gives CDR1 SGHTA, CDR2 FQGNSA. The CDR3 is made up of 15 amino acids. Between the trimmed V and J ends, which lost 5 bases and 8 bases, there was a span of 16 bases. DNA of the CDR3: TGTGCCAGCAGCGGCCAGGACAGAGGCCATTCACCCCTCCACTTT. This translates into CASSGQDRGHSPLHF. The full variable domain, completed using reference TRBV7-2 and TRBJ1-6, is GAGVSQSPSNKVTEKGKDVELRCDPISGHTALYWYRQSLGQGLEFLIYFQGNSAPDKSGLPSDRFSAERTGGSVSTLTIQRTQQEDSAVYLCASSGQDRGHSPLHFGNGTRLTVT.

The chain recombines TRBV30 with TRBJ2-7; D is undetermined. Germline lookup yields CDR1 GTSNPN and CDR2 SVGIG (reference sequence). The V gene lost 0 bases and the J gene lost 6 bases, with 12 bases spanning the gap. The CDR3 consists of 13 residues. In DNA form, the CDR3 reads TGTGCCTGGAGTGTACCTTTTCGTTCCGAGCAGTACTTC. Translated, it gives CAWSVPFRSEQYF. Complete variable domain (other parts from reference TRBV30 and TRBJ2-7): SQTIHQWPATLVQPVGSPLSLECTVEGTSNPNLYWYRQAAGRGLQLLFYSVGIGQISSEVPQNLSASRPQDRQFILSSKKLLLSDSGFYLCAWSVPFRSEQYFGPGTRLTVT.

The genes are TRBV2 and TRBJ2-1; D is uncertain. Trimming shortened V by 9 bases and J by 2 bases, and 8 bases separated the two germline ends. The CDR3 runs 12 residues. Germline V gene data show CDR1 as SNHLY and CDR2 as FYNNEI. DNA for the CDR3: TGTGCCAGAGACGGGCCCTACAATGAGCAGTTCTTC. It codes for CARDGPYNEQFF.

This clonotype was seen only a few times. The chain employs TRBV7-3 and TRBJ2-1, with D possibly being TRBD2 (7 bases). Trimming left V 5 bases short and J 7 bases short, with 21 bases between. The CDR3 totals 16 residues. Germline assignment: CDR1 SGHTA and CDR2 FQGTGA. This CDR3 is CASSPGGGRSRNEQFF. In nucleotides, the CDR3 is TGTGCCAGCAGCCCTGGGGGGGGCCGAAGTCGGAATGAGCAGTTCTTC. The variable domain in full, completed from reference TRBV7-3 and TRBJ2-1, reads GAGVSQTPSNKVTEKGKYVELRCDPISGHTALYWYRQSLGQGPEFLIYFQGTGAADDSGLPNDRFFAVRPEGSVSTLKIQRTERGDSAVYLCASSPGGGRSRNEQFFGPGTRLTVL.

This clonotype turned up a few times. The gene calls are TRBV28 and TRBJ2-7; 9 bases agree with TRBD2. CDR3 length: 15 residues. V lost 3 bases, J lost 3 bases, and 6 bases stayed unmatched. Per the germline V gene, CDR1 is MDHEN and CDR2 is SYDVKM. CDR3 sequence: CASSFLAGRLYEQYF. CDR3 sequence (DNA): TGTGCCAGCAGTTTTCTAGCGGGAAGACTCTACGAGCAGTACTTC.

V usage is TRBV11-2 and J usage is TRBJ1-4; a possible D gene is TRBD1 (5 bases). Germline V lookup: CDR1 SGHAT, CDR2 FQNNGV. V was pared by 5 bases and J by 1 base, with 8 bases between. The CDR3 covers 14 residues. The CDR3 DNA follows: TGTGCCAGCAGCGAACAGGAAACTAATGAAAAACTGTTTTTT. It specifies CASSEQETNEKLFF.

This clonotype has just a few counts. This CDR3 is CASSTDSSGNTIYF. In DNA, the CDR3 is TGTGCCAGCAGTACCGACAGCTCTGGAAACACCATATATTTT. The gene calls are TRBV6-5 and TRBJ1-3; a weak D match, TRBD1 (5 bases). The CDR3 is 14 residues long. The V end was cut by 5 bases, the J end by 0 bases, with 8 bases between. Germline V lookup: CDR1 MNHEY, CDR2 SVGAGI.

The CDR3 DNA follows: TGTGCCAGCAGTTCCCCCAGCGGGAGGTCCTTTCCCTACGAGCAGTACTTC. It yields the protein CASSSPSGRSFPYEQYF. The genes are TRBV12-3 or TRBV12-4 and TRBJ2-7; 9 bases line up with TRBD2. Losses at the gene ends were 4 bases for V and 2 bases for J; bases not matched to a gene: 12. CDR3 length equals 17 residues.

The J gene is TRBJ2-1, the V gene TRBV24-1; either TRBD1 or TRBD2 may fit D (7 bases each). CDR3 length equals 15 residues. Germline values: CDR1 KGHDR, CDR2 SFDVKD. Trimming took off 5 bases at V and 7 bases at J, with 17 bases between the two ends. Here the CDR3 DNA reads TGTGCCACCAGTGTTAGGGGGGGACAGAGGAATGAGCAGTTCTTC. Amino acids: CATSVRGGQRNEQFF.

V gene TRBV2 combines with J gene TRBJ2-3; 8 nucleotides match TRBD2. The ends lost 6 bases at V and 0 bases at J; junction bases unmatched: 8. This CDR3 is 16 amino acids long. Germline-derived CDR1 and CDR2 are SNHLY and FYNNEI. DNA of the CDR3: TGTGCCAGCAGAAAGGGGCGGGGGGCCAGCACAGATACGCAGTATTTT. It codes for CASRKGRGASTDTQYF.

The chain combines TRBV15 with TRBJ2-1, with 7 bases lining up with TRBD1. This CDR3 comprises 13 residues. Trimming cost V 5 bases and J 9 bases; bases outside gene matches: 7. Germline CDR1 reads LNHNV; CDR2 reads YYDKDF (reference sequence). The CDR3 DNA reads TGTGCCACCAGCGAAGACAGGGCTGGTGAGCAGTTCTTC. This sequence encodes CATSEDRAGEQFF.

Only a few counts were recorded for this clonotype. The chain uses TRBV7-6 and TRBJ2-6; D ambiguous. Germline loops: CDR1 SGHVS, CDR2 FNYEAQ. V gave up 5 bases and J gave up 0 bases, with 14 bases separating them. CDR3 length: 17 amino acids. CDR3 in amino acids: CASSRVRPSSGANVLTF. CDR3 sequence (DNA): TGTGCCAGCAGCCGAGTGAGGCCGAGCTCTGGGGCCAACGTCCTGACTTTC.

This chain connects TRBV11-1 to TRBJ2-7, with D perhaps assigned TRBD1 or TRBD2 (6 bases each). V shed 5 bases and J shed 2 bases, with 13 bases lying between them. Germline assignment: CDR1 SGHAT and CDR2 FQDESV (reference sequence). This CDR3 is 14 amino acids long. The CDR3 coding sequence is TGTGCCAGCAGCCGCTTCGGGGGCCCCTACGAGCAGTACTTC. Encoded protein: CASSRFGGPYEQYF. The full variable domain, rest sourced from reference TRBV11-1 and TRBJ2-7, is EAEVAQSPRYKITEKSQAVAFWCDPISGHATLYWYRQILGQGPELLVQFQDESVVDDSQLPKDRFSAERLKGVDSTLKIQPAELGDSAMYLCASSRFGGPYEQYFGPGTRLTVT.

This chain links TRBV7-3 with TRBJ2-5; D possibly corresponds to TRBD2 (5 bases). V was trimmed by 5 bases and J by 3 bases, leaving 19 bases between them. This CDR3 spans 16 amino acids. CDR1 and CDR2 from the germline V gene are SGHTA and FQGTGA. The CDR3 loop is CASSPVGREGEETQYF. CDR3 sequence (DNA): TGTGCCAGCAGCCCCGTGGGGAGAGAGGGTGAAGAGACCCAGTACTTC.

A few counts support this clonotype. The chain links TRBV20-1 to TRBJ2-5; perhaps TRBD1 as D (6 bases). This CDR3 spans 16 amino acids. CDR1 DFQATT and CDR2 SNEGSKA come from the germline V gene (reference sequence). The V and J ends lost 4 bases and 2 bases respectively, with 20 bases between them. The CDR3 protein is CSATNPGDILQETQYF. Written as DNA, the CDR3 is TGCAGTGCTACCAACCCAGGGGACATCTTACAAGAGACCCAGTACTTC.

V gene TRBV7-6 combines with J gene TRBJ1-2, with 10 bases identical to TRBD1. The CDR3 has 15 residues. After removal of 3 bases from V and 4 bases from J, the junction contained 5 bases not matched to a gene. Germline assignment: CDR1 SGHVS and CDR2 FNYEAQ. CDR3 residues: CASSLSGQGSYGYTF. CDR3 bases: TGTGCCAGCAGCTTGTCGGGACAGGGGTCCTATGGCTACACCTTC.

V and J are TRBV4-2 and TRBJ2-2; D uncertain. CDR1 is LGHNA and CDR2 is YNFKEQ in the germline V gene. This CDR3 has 15 residues. With 6 bases removed from V and 0 bases from J, the gap between germline ends came to 11 bases. This CDR3 reads CASRGGGPNTGELFF. CDR3 nucleotides: TGTGCCAGCAGGGGCGGTGGTCCGAACACCGGGGAGCTGTTTTTT.

The chain links TRBV5-6 to TRBJ1-6; 8 bases match TRBD1. Germline V gene lookup returns CDR1 SGHDT and CDR2 YYEEEE. V lost 4 bases to trimming and J lost 10 bases; unmatched junction nucleotides: 10. The CDR3 sequence is 15 residues long. DNA of the CDR3: TGTGCCAGCAGCCCGAGGCAGGGGGCAAGGTCACCCCTCCACTTT. Its translation is CASSPRQGARSPLHF.

The table lists this clonotype with many counts. This chain uses TRBV7-3 with TRBJ2-7; no reliable D call. The CDR3 spans 14 residues. Germline V gives CDR1 SGHTA, CDR2 FQGTGA. The V gene lost 5 bases and the J gene lost 3 bases, with 14 bases spanning the gap. The CDR3 reads CASSPSGSHYEQYF. The CDR3 DNA reads TGTGCCAGCAGCCCCTCCGGCAGCCACTACGAGCAGTACTTC.

This clonotype was seen a few times. J is TRBJ1-5 and V is TRBV20-1; D is perhaps TRBD1 (6 bases). Trimming left V 6 bases short and J 2 bases short, with 14 bases between. This CDR3 is built from 14 residues. Germline V gene lookup returns CDR1 DFQATT and CDR2 SNEGSKA (reference sequence). This chain's CDR3 is CSAQTGGRNQPQHF. The CDR3 coding sequence is TGCAGTGCACAGACGGGGGGCCGCAATCAGCCCCAGCATTTT.

J is TRBJ2-1 and V is TRBV7-9; D gene ambiguous. The germline V and J ends were trimmed by 7 bases and 1 base, with 8 bases remaining between them. There are 13 residues in the CDR3. In germline, CDR1 is SEHNR, CDR2 FQNEAQ (reference sequence). The CDR3 sequence: CASMRASYNEQFF. DNA of the CDR3: TGTGCCAGCATGAGAGCTTCCTACAATGAGCAGTTCTTC.

This clonotype was seen only once. The V and J genes are TRBV7-3 and TRBJ2-5, with no clear D. CDR3 length: 14 amino acids. V was clipped by 4 bases and J by 2 bases, with 11 bases between them. Germline V gives CDR1 SGHTA, CDR2 FQGTGA. The CDR3 region is CASSSDAGQETQYF. As DNA, the CDR3 is TGTGCCAGCAGCTCAGATGCAGGACAAGAGACCCAGTACTTC. The full variable domain, rest sourced from reference TRBV7-3 and TRBJ2-5, is GAGVSQTPSNKVTEKGKYVELRCDPISGHTALYWYRQSLGQGPEFLIYFQGTGAADDSGLPNDRFFAVRPEGSVSTLKIQRTERGDSAVYLCASSSDAGQETQYFGPGTRLLVL.

This clonotype was seen more than once but under ten times. CDR3 coding DNA: TGTGCCAGCAGTCCCAACAGATACGAGCAGTACTTC. This translates into CASSPNRYEQYF. V usage is TRBV12-3 or TRBV12-4 and J usage is TRBJ2-7; D uncertain. This CDR3 is 12 amino acids long. V lost 5 bases to trimming and J lost 4 bases, with 9 bases between them.

This chain joins TRBV9 and TRBJ1-5; 8 nucleotides align to TRBD1. The trim removed 2 bases at V and 4 bases at J, leaving 5 bases unmatched. CDR3 length: 15 residues. Germline-derived CDR1 and CDR2 are SGDLS and YYNGEE. In nucleotides, the CDR3 is TGTGCCAGCAGCGTCGGACAGGGAGAGAATCAGCCCCAGCATTTT. It specifies CASSVGQGENQPQHF. The whole variable domain, remainder taken from reference TRBV9 and TRBJ1-5, is DSGVTQTPKHLITATGQRVTLRCSPRSGDLSVYWYQQSLDQGLQFLIQYYNGEERAKGNILERFSAQQFPDLHSELNLSSLELGDSALYFCASSVGQGENQPQHFGDGTRLSIL.

The rearrangement joins TRBV4-1 to TRBJ2-4, with D perhaps assigned TRBD1 or TRBD2 (6 bases each). V was trimmed by 2 bases and J by 5 bases, leaving 19 bases between them. The germline V gene encodes CDR1 MGHRA and CDR2 YSYEKL. CDR3 length equals 17 residues. CDR3 protein: CASSQHGGVGLQNIQYF. CDR3 in DNA: TGCGCCAGCAGCCAACACGGGGGCGTAGGGCTTCAAAACATTCAGTACTTC.

This clonotype was detected a few times. The chain is built from TRBV12-3 or TRBV12-4 and TRBJ2-1, with TRBD2 identical over 9 bases. This CDR3 spans 17 amino acids. Losses at the gene ends were 2 bases for V and 6 bases for J; bases not matched to a gene: 11. The CDR3 reads CASSLPRTSELSNEQFF. CDR3 DNA: TGTGCCAGCAGTTTACCCCGGACTAGCGAGTTATCCAATGAGCAGTTCTTC.

This chain links TRBV28 with TRBJ2-1, with TRBD1 as a possible D gene (6 bases). Between the trimmed V and J ends, which lost 5 bases and 7 bases, there was a span of 24 bases. Germline V lookup: CDR1 MDHEN, CDR2 SYDVKM. CDR3 length: 17 residues. The CDR3 DNA reads TGTGCCAGCAGTGCCCGGGACATCCAACTCACAACTAATGAGCAGTTCTTC. Its protein is CASSARDIQLTTNEQFF.

This clonotype was seen only a few times. The V gene is TRBV7-3, the J gene TRBJ2-1; a weak D match, TRBD2 (7 bases). Trimming took 1 base from V and 7 from J, leaving 14 bases between them. Germline V lookup: CDR1 SGHTA, CDR2 FQGTGA. CDR3 length: 15 amino acids. CDR3 sequence: CASSLSGGLGNEQFF. Written as DNA, the CDR3 is TGTGCCAGCAGCTTAAGCGGGGGCTTGGGGAATGAGCAGTTCTTC.

The chain has TRBV7-3 and TRBJ1-1; D ambiguous. Trimming stripped 5 bases from V and 7 bases from J, with 14 bases between. Germline V gene lookup returns CDR1 SGHTA and CDR2 FQGTGA. The CDR3 spans 13 residues. The CDR3 spells CASSRSEIGEAFF. The DNA of the CDR3 is TGTGCCAGCAGCCGCTCGGAAATAGGTGAAGCTTTCTTT.

V gene TRBV7-9 combines with J gene TRBJ2-3; TRBD2 matches 11 bases. This CDR3 region has 17 residues. Germline CDR1 is SEHNR and CDR2 is FQNEAQ (reference sequence). V lost 4 bases to trimming and J lost 2 bases; unmatched junction nucleotides: 8. DNA of the CDR3: TGTGCCAGCAGCTCGACCCTAGCGGGAGGACCCACAGATACGCAGTATTTT. The encoded protein is CASSSTLAGGPTDTQYF.